This record concerns one T cell receptor (beta chain) sequence. The target antigen is unknown. The data stem from a study of graft-versus-host responses after intestinal transplantation. Looked up from germline, CDR1 is SGHVS and CDR2 is FQNEAQ. V gave up 4 bases and J gave up 5 bases; unmatched junction bases: 5. The CDR3 loop spans 15 amino acids. The repertoire was sequenced with immunoSEQ multiplex PCR; TCRdb's copy has only in-frame clones and lacks some. The sample records about 89,000 clones, around 92% being singletons. The sequence came from a human donor who received an intestinal transplant. The specimen comprised unstimulated CD4+ T cells sorted from spleen or lymph node cells, sampled before intestinal transplant. V and J are TRBV7-8 and TRBJ1-6; 7 bases match TRBD1. CDR3 protein: CASSSLDRDNSPLHF. As DNA, the CDR3 is TGTGCCAGCAGCTCACTCGACAGGGATAATTCACCCCTCCACTTT.